These 32 T cell receptor beta chains were all obtained from the same sample, sequenced in a study of blood T cell repertoires in COVID-19. Only in-frame clones appear in the TCRdb table, and some are missing; sequencing was by immunoSEQ multiplex PCR. In the table there are just over 80,000 clones, about 76% of which are singletons. The sample consisted of peripheral blood. The receptor source for this set is a man older than 75 with acute or convalescent COVID-19.

V is TRBV10-1 and J is TRBJ2-3; the D is unclear. This CDR3 has 17 amino acids. The V gene lost 0 bases and the J gene lost 2 bases, with 15 bases spanning the gap. Germline V gives CDR1 WNHNN, CDR2 SYGVQD (reference sequence). The DNA for the CDR3 is TGCGCCAGCAGTGAGTCTGGAGCTTCGGTGGCCACAGATACGCAGTATTTT. This gives the protein CASSESGASVATDTQYF.

This clone was observed once. The chain employs TRBV19 and TRBJ1-1; maybe TRBD1 (5 bases). With 4 bases removed from V and 10 bases from J, the gap between germline ends came to 13 bases. The CDR3 covers 12 residues. Germline V gene data show CDR1 as LNHDA and CDR2 as SQIVND (reference sequence). The CDR3 DNA is TGTGCCAGTAGTAGACCGACAGAGAGAGCTTTCTTT. Residues: CASSRPTERAFF.

In nucleotides, the CDR3 is TGCGCCAGCAGTCGGACGGGCGGGAGGGCCTATGAGCAGTTCTTC. Its translation: CASSRTGGRAYEQFF. This chain links TRBV5-1 with TRBJ2-1; 9 bases align to TRBD2. The CDR3 has 15 residues. J gave up 8 bases and V 5 bases, and 11 bases lay outside the gene matches. Germline assignment: CDR1 SGHRS and CDR2 YFSETQ.

The V call is TRBV5-1, the J call TRBJ1-1, with 7 bases that match TRBD1. V lost 1 base to trimming and J lost 5 bases; unmatched junction nucleotides: 8. There are 15 residues in the CDR3. Germline loops: CDR1 SGHRS, CDR2 YFSETQ. This CDR3 reads CASSLRTGGGTEAFF. The CDR3 bases are TGCGCCAGCAGCTTGAGGACAGGCGGTGGGACTGAAGCTTTCTTT. The whole variable domain, filled in from reference TRBV5-1 and TRBJ1-1, reads KAGVTQTPRYLIKTRGQQVTLSCSPISGHRSVSWYQQTPGQGLQFLFEYFSETQRNKGNFPGRFSGRQFSNSRSEMNVSTLELGDSALYLCASSLRTGGGTEAFFGQGTRLTVV.

The genes are TRBV7-9 and TRBJ2-3; D is possibly TRBD2 (5 bases). The germline CDR1 and CDR2 sequences are SEHNR and FQNEAQ (reference sequence). Trimming left V 4 bases short and J 5 bases short, with 10 bases between. There are 13 residues in the CDR3. CDR3 protein: CASSWSGEDTQYF. Written as DNA, the CDR3 is TGTGCCAGCAGCTGGTCCGGGGAAGATACGCAGTATTTT.

J is TRBJ1-1 and V is TRBV28; perhaps TRBD1 as D (5 bases). From germline, CDR1 is MDHEN and CDR2 SYDVKM. Trimming removed 6 bases at V and 1 base at J, with 6 bases between. There are 12 residues in the CDR3. Written as DNA, the CDR3 is TGTGCCAGCAGGGGGGGGAACACTGAAGCTTTCTTT. The encoded protein is CASRGGNTEAFF. Drawing the rest from reference TRBV28 and TRBJ1-1, the complete variable domain is DVKVTQSSRYLVKRTGEKVFLECVQDMDHENMFWYRQDPGLGLRLIYFSYDVKMKEKGDIPEGYSVSREKKERFSLILESASTNQTSMYLCASRGGNTEAFFGQGTRLTVV.

In its sample, this clone was seen many times. The sample carries other DNA sequences with the same CDR3. This chain joins TRBV30 and TRBJ1-5; D not certain. The germline V gene encodes CDR1 GTSNPN and CDR2 SVGIG (reference sequence). Trimming took off 0 bases at V and 1 base at J, with 7 bases between the two ends. The CDR3 spans 14 residues. DNA of the CDR3: TGTGCCTGGAGTGTCCCCGGGAGCAATCAGCCCCAGCATTTT. It specifies CAWSVPGSNQPQHF.

V and J are TRBV7-8 and TRBJ2-2; tentative D call: TRBD2 (6 bases). Per the germline V gene, CDR1 is SGHVS and CDR2 is FQNEAQ. CDR3 length: 16 amino acids. Between the trimmed V and J ends, which lost 8 bases and 1 base, there was a span of 17 bases. The CDR3 nucleotides are TGTGCCAGCTTGGGGGGAAGGAGCGTGAACACCGGGGAGCTGTTTTTT. It codes for CASLGGRSVNTGELFF. The entire variable domain, with the rest obtained from reference TRBV7-8 and TRBJ2-2, is as follows: GAGVSQSPRYKVAKRGQDVALRCDPISGHVSLFWYQQALGQGPEFLTYFQNEAQLDKSGLPSDRFFAERPEGSVSTLKIQRTQQEDSAVYLCASLGGRSVNTGELFFGEGSRLTVL.

The chain carries TRBV2 and TRBJ1-1, with TRBD1 identical over 9 bases. Germline-derived CDR1 and CDR2 are SNHLY and FYNNEI. V gave up 7 bases and J gave up 11 bases; unmatched junction bases: 14. CDR3 length equals 14 residues. The DNA of the CDR3 is TGTGCCAGCACCCTGGACCGACAGGGGGAGAAGGCTTTCTTT. Translated, it gives CASTLDRQGEKAFF. Variable domain in full (rest from reference TRBV2 and TRBJ1-1): EPEVTQTPSHQVTQMGQEVILRCVPISNHLYFYWYRQILGQKVEFLVSFYNNEISEKSEIFDDQFSVERPDGSNFTLKIRSTKLEDSAMYFCASTLDRQGEKAFFGQGTRLTVV.

The chain couples TRBV2 to TRBJ1-5; D is unclear. This CDR3 has 13 residues. V was clipped by 2 bases and J by 7 bases, with 9 bases between them. The V gene's germline CDR1 is SNHLY and CDR2 FYNNEI. CDR3 protein: CASSEWVGQPQHF. The CDR3 DNA reads TGTGCCAGCAGTGAATGGGTCGGGCAGCCCCAGCATTTT.

CDR3 in amino acids: CASSLGTGQQPQHF. In DNA form, the CDR3 reads TGCGCCAGCAGCTTGGGGACAGGGCAGCAGCCCCAGCATTTT. This chain connects TRBV5-1 to TRBJ1-5; 8 bases match TRBD1. The CDR3 is 14 amino acids. J gave up 7 bases and V 0 bases, and 3 bases lay outside the gene matches. Germline V lookup: CDR1 SGHRS, CDR2 YFSETQ.

A few counts support this clone. The chain joins TRBV4-3 to TRBJ1-5; D is undetermined. The CDR3 length is 14 residues. Trimming cost V 0 bases and J 9 bases, with 12 bases left between them. Looked up from germline, CDR1 is LGHNA and CDR2 is YSLEER. Here the CDR3 DNA reads TGCGCCAGCAGCCAAGATCTGAGCCGGGGGCCCCAGCATTTT. This encodes CASSQDLSRGPQHF.

This chain connects TRBV9 to TRBJ1-3, with D maybe TRBD1 (5 bases). Germline CDR1 reads SGDLS; CDR2 reads YYNGEE. Trimming took 4 bases from V and 4 from J, leaving 15 bases between them. The CDR3 loop spans 15 amino acids. The CDR3: CASSPRDLGGNTIYF. Written as DNA, the CDR3 is TGTGCCAGCAGCCCACGGGACTTGGGGGGAAACACCATATATTTT.

The sample holds many counts of this clone. The rearrangement uses TRBV4-1 and TRBJ1-2; no firm D call. Trimming took 6 bases from V and 8 from J, leaving 16 bases between them. This CDR3 has 13 residues. Germline CDR1 is MGHRA and CDR2 is YSYEKL. CDR3 region: CASSRSEARGYTF. CDR3 nucleotides: TGCGCCAGCAGTCGCAGTGAAGCCAGGGGCTACACCTTC.

The CDR3 sequence is CASSPTGRGPSTDTQYF. The DNA of the CDR3 is TGTGCCAGCAGTCCCACCGGGAGGGGCCCTTCCACAGATACGCAGTATTTT. The rearrangement uses TRBV27 and TRBJ2-3; 8 bases align to TRBD2. Germline loops: CDR1 MNHEY, CDR2 SMNVEV (reference sequence). CDR3 length equals 17 residues. V shed 5 bases and J 2 bases; nucleotides not matched to a gene: 12.

The chain uses TRBV28 and TRBJ1-2; TRBD1 aligns across 10 bases. V gave up 4 bases and J gave up 8 bases; unmatched junction bases: 7. There are 14 residues in the CDR3. The germline V gene encodes CDR1 MDHEN and CDR2 SYDVKM. CDR3 sequence reads: CASSYDRGQGGYTF. The CDR3 nucleotides are TGTGCCAGCAGTTACGACAGGGGGCAAGGCGGCTACACCTTC.

The chain joins TRBV2 to TRBJ2-7; 8 nucleotides align to TRBD2. The germline gives CDR1 SNHLY, CDR2 FYNNEI. The trim removed 6 bases at V and 5 bases at J, leaving 6 bases unmatched. This CDR3 spans 13 amino acids. The CDR3 is CASSVAGSNEQYF. CDR3 DNA sequence: TGTGCCAGCAGCGTAGCGGGATCGAACGAGCAGTACTTC.

Details on this clone: The conserved phenylalanine or tryptophan is not found at the CDR3 terminus, so this likely reflects a read error. The V call is TRBV27, the J call TRBJ1-1; 9 bases agree with TRBD1. The CDR3 has 14 residues. Germline assignment: CDR1 MNHEY and CDR2 SMNVEV (reference sequence). The CDR3 here is CASSFTGGWTDAFV. The CDR3, as DNA: TGTGCCAGCAGTTTTACAGGGGGCTGGACTGACGCTTTCGTT.

This clone appeared a single time. The J gene is TRBJ2-1, the V gene TRBV6-5, with D tentatively TRBD2 (6 bases). V lost 6 bases and J lost 5, with 14 bases in between. Germline CDR1 reads MNHEY; CDR2 reads SVGAGI. The CDR3 has 14 amino acids. DNA for the CDR3: TGTGCCAGCAGGAATCCGGGACTTCACAATGAGCAGTTCTTC. Protein sequence: CASRNPGLHNEQFF.

This chain connects TRBV3-1 (or the pseudogene TRBV3-2) to TRBJ2-7, with a weak D call TRBD2 (6 bases). The CDR3 has 14 amino acids. CDR1 is LGHDT, CDR2 YNNKEL, per germline (reference sequence). Trimming stripped 6 bases from V and 0 bases from J, with 12 bases between. DNA of the CDR3: TGTGCCAGCAGACAGAGGGAGGCCTCCTACGAGCAGTACTTC. Amino acid sequence: CASRQREASYEQYF.

In its sample, this clone was seen a few times. The genes are TRBV5-4 and TRBJ1-6, with a tentative D call TRBD1 (5 bases). Germline V CDR1 and CDR2: SGHNT, YYREEE (reference sequence). The CDR3 covers 13 residues. Trimming shortened V by 2 bases and J by 7 bases, and 7 bases separated the two germline ends. The CDR3 is CASSLDRNSPLHF. CDR3 nucleotide sequence: TGTGCCAGCAGCTTAGACAGAAATTCACCCCTCCACTTT.

The chain joins TRBV28 to TRBJ2-3, with TRBD2 matching 15 bases. This CDR3 is 18 amino acids long. Germline CDR1 reads MDHEN; CDR2 reads SYDVKM. Losses at the gene ends were 5 bases for V and 5 bases for J; bases not matched to a gene: 11. Here the CDR3 reads CASSRAGLAGGPGDTQYF. DNA for the CDR3: TGTGCCAGCAGTCGGGCAGGACTAGCGGGAGGGCCGGGAGATACGCAGTATTTT. Complete variable domain (other parts from reference TRBV28 and TRBJ2-3): DVKVTQSSRYLVKRTGEKVFLECVQDMDHENMFWYRQDPGLGLRLIYFSYDVKMKEKGDIPEGYSVSREKKERFSLILESASTNQTSMYLCASSRAGLAGGPGDTQYFGPGTRLTVL.

The genes are TRBV11-2 and TRBJ2-7, with D possibly TRBD2 on 6 matching bases. The V and J ends lost 2 bases and 1 base respectively, with 18 bases between them. The CDR3 runs 17 residues. CDR1 is SGHAT, CDR2 FQNNGV, per germline. CDR3 coding DNA: TGTGCCAGCAGCTTATCCACAGGCGCTAGCGTTTCCTACGAGCAGTACTTC. Protein product: CASSLSTGASVSYEQYF. The full variable domain, with the rest looked up from reference TRBV11-2 and TRBJ2-7, is EAGVAQSPRYKIIEKRQSVAFWCNPISGHATLYWYQQILGQGPKLLIQFQNNGVVDDSQLPKDRFSAERLKGVDSTLKIQPAKLEDSAVYLCASSLSTGASVSYEQYFGPGTRLTVT.

This chain joins TRBV27 and TRBJ2-7; maybe TRBD2 (5 bases). The V gene lost 3 bases and the J gene lost 5 bases, with 8 bases spanning the gap. This CDR3 region has 12 residues. Germline V lookup: CDR1 MNHEY, CDR2 SMNVEV (reference sequence). CDR3 bases: TGTGCCAGCAGTTTTGAGGGTCACGAGCAGTACTTC. It translates to CASSFEGHEQYF.

This sequence joins TRBV5-8 and TRBJ2-3, with TRBD1 matching 11 bases. Germline V gene sequence: CDR1 SGHTS, CDR2 YDEGEE. This CDR3 has 15 amino acids. The trim removed 3 bases at V and 5 bases at J, leaving 5 bases unmatched. This CDR3 reads CASSSGQGEGDTQYF. DNA of the CDR3: TGTGCCAGCAGCTCGGGACAGGGGGAAGGAGATACGCAGTATTTT.

The J gene is TRBJ1-2, the V gene TRBV4-2, with a weak D call TRBD1 (5 bases). CDR1 is LGHNA and CDR2 is YNFKEQ in the germline V gene. Trimming took off 3 bases at V and 14 bases at J, with 16 bases between the two ends. The CDR3 is 12 residues long. The CDR3 protein is CASSQVGDWPTF. DNA of the CDR3: TGTGCCAGCAGCCAGGTCGGGGACTGGCCAACCTTC.

This clone occurred once. The V call is TRBV7-9, the J call TRBJ1-1; maybe TRBD1 (5 bases). The CDR3 is 14 amino acids. Trimming stripped 1 base from V and 0 bases from J, with 6 bases between. Germline assignment: CDR1 SEHNR and CDR2 FQNEAQ (reference sequence). The CDR3 spells CASSLGTLNTEAFF. The CDR3, as DNA: TGTGCCAGCAGCTTAGGGACACTGAACACTGAAGCTTTCTTT.

This clone has just one count. The rearrangement links TRBV3-1 (or the pseudogene TRBV3-2) to TRBJ2-5, with D possibly TRBD2 on 6 matching bases. Per the germline V gene, CDR1 is LGHDT and CDR2 is YNNKEL (reference sequence). The CDR3 extends over 13 amino acids. Trimming pared 4 bases from V and 9 bases from J, leaving 15 bases between. The CDR3 DNA sequence: TGTGCCAGCAGCCTCCGGGTAGGGGAGGCCCAGTACTTC. Amino acids: CASSLRVGEAQYF.

In this sample, this clone turned up a few times. The V call is TRBV30, the J call TRBJ1-1, with TRBD1 identical over 8 bases. V lost 3 bases and J lost 4; bases outside the gene matches: 4. In germline, CDR1 is GTSNPN, CDR2 SVGIG (reference sequence). The CDR3 contains 13 residues. Written as DNA, the CDR3 is TGTGCCTGGAGCCGGGACAGGCCCACTGAAGCTTTCTTT. It yields the protein CAWSRDRPTEAFF.

The chain links TRBV27 to TRBJ1-2; D not certain. Germline V gives CDR1 MNHEY, CDR2 SMNVEV (reference sequence). The CDR3 consists of 15 residues. V shed 8 bases and J shed 4 bases, with 20 bases lying between them. The CDR3 loop is CASANGQDSLYGYTF. For the CDR3, the DNA is TGTGCCAGCGCAAATGGCCAAGACTCCCTCTATGGCTACACCTTC.

This clone was seen a handful of times. The chain recombines TRBV5-4 with TRBJ1-1, with TRBD1 as a possible D gene (5 bases). CDR3 length equals 16 residues. CDR1 is SGHNT, CDR2 YYREEE, per germline (reference sequence). V was clipped by 0 bases and J by 3 bases, with 15 bases between them. The CDR3 sequence is CASSLEGSRVDTEAFF. The CDR3 nucleotides read TGTGCCAGCAGCTTGGAGGGAAGCAGGGTGGACACTGAAGCTTTCTTT.

V is TRBV5-1 and J is TRBJ2-1; maybe TRBD1 (6 bases). V was shortened by 2 bases and J by 0 bases, with 9 bases between the two germline ends. CDR1 and CDR2 from the germline V gene are SGHRS and YFSETQ. The CDR3 covers 15 residues. The CDR3 region has the DNA TGCGCCAGCAGCTTAGCAGGGGTCTCCTACAATGAGCAGTTCTTC. Its translation: CASSLAGVSYNEQFF.